The rows below give T cell receptor beta chains drawn from one sample of a study of CD8 T cells in Susac syndrome. TCRdb ran MiXCR on the immunoSEQ multiplex PCR reads and lists one entry per CDR3 protein. The data show about 300,000 distinct CDR3 sequences, approximately 85% seen once. Material: CD8+ T cells from PBMCs. The source of these receptors is a human donor with multiple sclerosis. Each CDR3 is given with its conserved first and last residue. D genes are given only for firm matches. Size tells how often a clone was seen (once, few, many) or the class of an expanded clone, and some rows leave it out.

d_gene,abundance,j_gene,v_gene,CDR3aa,CDR3nt
TRBD2,few,TRBJ2-1,TRBV6-6,CASIILAGGLAEQFF,TGTGCCAGCATTATACTAGCGGGAGGTTTAGCTGAGCAGTTCTTC
.,.,TRBJ1-5,TRBV23-1,CASSQTEGSGNQPQHF,TGCGCCAGCAGTCAAACGGAGGGGTCGGGCAATCAGCCCCAGCATTTT
TRBD1,few,TRBJ1-1,TRBV7-9,CASSLGQGASGTEAFF,TGTGCCAGCAGCTTAGGACAGGGGGCTTCCGGCACTGAAGCTTTCTTT
.,.,TRBJ2-7,TRBV30,CACNRPRGRLESEQYF,TGTGCCTGCAACCGCCCGCGGGGAAGGTTGGAATCCGAGCAGTACTTC
.,once,TRBJ2-3,TRBV2,CASSEYPEDTQYF,TGTGCCAGCAGTGAATATCCGGAAGATACGCAGTATTTT
.,.,TRBJ2-7,TRBV6-2/TRBV6-3,CASSPGENYEQYF,TGTGCCAGCAGCCCCGGGGAAAACTACGAGCAGTACTTC
.,.,TRBJ2-3,TRBV20-1,CSARDITDTQYF,TGCAGTGCTAGGGATATCACAGATACGCAGTATTTT
TRBD2,once,TRBJ2-1,TRBV12-3/TRBV12-4,CASNPTGTSGRAVDNEQFF,TGTGCCAGCAATCCTACCGGGACTAGCGGGAGGGCCGTGGACAATGAGCAGTTCTTC
.,.,TRBJ1-2,TRBV13,CASSLPLSGYYGYTF,TGTGCCAGCAGCTTACCCCTATCGGGGTACTATGGCTACACCTTC
TRBD1,.,TRBJ1-5,TRBV28,CASISVYPRTGDNQPQHF,TGTGCCAGCATTTCCGTTTACCCGCGGACAGGGGACAATCAGCCCCAGCATTTT
.,.,TRBJ2-7,TRBV4-3,CASSQDSRSRYEQYF,TGCGCCAGCAGCCAAGACTCCAGGTCGCGGTACGAGCAGTACTTC
.,.,TRBJ2-5,TRBV7-9,CASSPEVGEETQYF,TGTGCCAGCAGCCCTGAGGTAGGAGAAGAGACCCAGTACTTC
TRBD2,.,TRBJ2-1,TRBV5-4,CASSLVAGDNEQFF,TGTGCCAGCAGCTTGGTTGCGGGGGACAATGAGCAGTTCTTC
.,.,TRBJ1-1,TRBV25-1,CASTTLRQGRTEAFF,TGTGCCAGCACCACCCTGAGGCAGGGCCGGACTGAAGCTTTCTTT
TRBD2,few,TRBJ2-1,TRBV6-5,CASSYSLAGVSGNEQFF,TGTGCCAGCAGTTACTCGCTAGCGGGAGTGTCAGGGAATGAGCAGTTCTTC
TRBD1,.,TRBJ2-1,TRBV20-1,CSARDRSPTGAVYNEQFF,TGCAGTGCTAGAGATAGGTCTCCCACAGGGGCGGTATACAATGAGCAGTTCTTC
.,.,TRBJ2-7,TRBV6-5,CASSYYGSWAYEQYF,TGTGCCAGCAGTTACTACGGATCCTGGGCGTACGAGCAGTACTTC
.,once,TRBJ2-1,TRBV6-2/TRBV6-3,CASSYAPRSEQFF,TGTGCCAGCAGTTACGCCCCCCGGTCGGAGCAGTTCTTC
.,.,TRBJ2-7,TRBV5-4,CASSPFRVSSYEQYF,TGTGCCAGCAGCCCATTTCGCGTGAGCTCCTACGAGCAGTACTTC
TRBD1,.,TRBJ1-2,TRBV20-1,CSARINGQGANGYTF,TGCAGTGCTAGAATCAACGGACAGGGGGCGAATGGCTACACCTTC
.,once,TRBJ2-1,TRBV5-6,CASDRLSSYNEQFF,TGTGCCAGCGACAGGTTAAGCTCCTACAATGAGCAGTTCTTC
.,few,TRBJ2-5,TRBV12-3/TRBV12-4,CASSLRGPTQETQYF,TGTGCCAGCAGTTTGAGGGGCCCCACCCAAGAGACCCAGTACTTC
.,.,TRBJ1-5,TRBV28,CASSSVEGGSNQPQHF,TGTGCCAGCAGTTCCGTCGAGGGGGGGAGCAATCAGCCCCAGCATTTT
.,.,TRBJ2-5,TRBV2,CASSDSGRNQETQYF,TGTGCCAGCAGTGACAGCGGAAGAAACCAAGAGACCCAGTACTTC
.,.,TRBJ1-5,TRBV6-2/TRBV6-3,CASSYPSSAVNQPQHF,TGTGCCAGCAGTTACCCAAGTTCGGCAGTTAATCAGCCCCAGCATTTT
.,.,TRBJ1-2,TRBV9,CASSVEPAGAYGYTF,TGTGCCAGCAGCGTAGAACCCGCAGGAGCCTATGGCTACACCTTC
.,.,TRBJ2-1,TRBV6-2/TRBV6-3,CASSFEGVTYNEQFF,TGTGCCAGCAGTTTTGAGGGGGTAACCTACAATGAGCAGTTCTTC
.,.,TRBJ2-7,TRBV6-2/TRBV6-3,CASSPGRGEQYF,TGTGCCAGCAGCCCTGGGCGAGGCGAGCAGTACTTC
TRBD1,.,TRBJ2-2,TRBV14,CASSQDGDREWTGELFF,TGTGCCAGCAGCCAGGATGGCGACAGGGAGTGGACCGGGGAGCTGTTTTTT
.,.,TRBJ2-3,TRBV6-5,CASSPLSADTQYF,TGTGCCAGCAGTCCGTTGAGCGCAGATACGCAGTATTTT
.,.,TRBJ2-7,TRBV12-3/TRBV12-4,CASSPPVDRAYEQYF,TGTGCCAGCAGTCCACCGGTTGACCGCGCCTACGAGCAGTACTTC
TRBD2,few,TRBJ2-7,TRBV28,CASSLGREGYEQYF,TGTGCCAGCAGTTTAGGGCGGGAGGGCTACGAGCAGTACTTC
TRBD1,.,TRBJ2-1,TRBV25-1,CASSDPPDRGVYNEQFF,TGTGCCAGCAGTGACCCCCCAGACAGGGGGGTCTACAATGAGCAGTTCTTC
.,.,TRBJ1-5,TRBV20-1,CSARAPPPGLPHF,TGCAGTGCTAGAGCTCCACCTCCGGGACTCCCGCATTTT
.,.,TRBJ2-2,TRBV12-3/TRBV12-4,CASGISGELFF,TGTGCCAGCGGTATCAGCGGGGAGCTGTTTTTT
.,few,TRBJ2-5,TRBV7-2,CASSLGTVLRTQYF,TGTGCCAGCAGCTTAGGGACTGTCCTAAGGACCCAGTACTTC
.,.,TRBJ2-7,TRBV27,CASSLRGNTYEQYF,TGTGCCAGCAGCCTCCGGGGGAACACCTACGAGCAGTACTTC
.,few,TRBJ1-1,TRBV28,CASSPPRVSFFF,TGTGCCAGCAGTCCTCCTCGGGTGTCCTTTTTCTTT
.,.,TRBJ2-7,TRBV7-9,CASSVPGVEQYF,TGTGCCAGCAGCGTTCCAGGGGTTGAGCAGTACTTC
.,.,TRBJ2-2,TRBV4-3,CASSQDTDPANTGELFF,TGCGCCAGCAGCCAAGATACGGACCCCGCGAACACCGGGGAGCTGTTTTTT
.,.,TRBJ1-5,TRBV28,CASRLSSPQGHNQPQHF,TGTGCCAGCAGGCTTTCGAGTCCCCAGGGTCACAATCAGCCCCAGCATTTT
.,.,TRBJ2-1,TRBV5-1,CASSPEMGSGSSYNEQFF,TGCGCCAGCAGCCCGGAAATGGGGAGCGGGTCTTCCTACAATGAGCAGTTCTTC
.,.,TRBJ2-2,TRBV6-5,CASSYSDGGGAGELFF,TGTGCCAGCAGTTACTCGGATGGAGGAGGGGCCGGGGAGCTGTTTTTT
.,.,TRBJ2-7,TRBV16,CASSQSAGNTYEQYF,TGTGCCAGCAGCCAATCCGCGGGCAACACCTACGAGCAGTACTTC
.,.,TRBJ1-5,TRBV7-9,CASSLDFSNQPQHF,TGTGCCAGCAGCCTCGATTTCTCCAATCAGCCCCAGCATTTT
TRBD2,.,TRBJ2-1,TRBV19,CASSILGTGALASGRASWNEQFF,TGTGCCAGTAGTATATTGGGGACAGGGGCCCTAGCTAGCGGGAGGGCCAGTTGGAATGAGCAGTTCTTC
.,.,TRBJ2-1,TRBV19,CASDDRSSSYNEQFF,TGTGCCAGCGACGACAGGTCGAGCTCCTACAATGAGCAGTTCTTC